This TCR beta chain appears in the sequencing data of a study of siplizumab effects on memory and regulatory T cells. Method: immunoSEQ multiplex PCR; TCRdb's copy keeps in-frame clones and lacks some. The table records tens of thousands of clones, 95% to 98% of them present only once. Germline CDR1 is SGHNT and CDR2 is YENEEA. The CDR3 sequence is 11 residues long. Trimming stripped 2 bases from V and 11 bases from J, with 9 bases between. With regard to this clone: Its antigen is still unknown.

Study conclusions and caveats: Assignment to unstimulated subsets succeeded for only a minor fraction of the alloreactive clones.

The rearrangement links TRBV11-3 to TRBJ1-1; no definite D call. This sequence was found in a human donor in good health. What was sequenced was naive CD4+ T cells sorted from blood. The CDR3 bases are TGTGCCAGCAGCTTACTTAGCTCGGCTTTCTTT. It yields the protein CASSLLSSAFF.